This T cell receptor (beta chain) was sequenced in a study of blood T cell repertoires in COVID-19. At the level of the study: T cells, B-cell-depleted T cells, or PBMCs supplied cDNA or gDNA.

CDR1 is LNHDA and CDR2 is SQIVND in the germline V gene (reference sequence). Deletions cut 0 bases from V and 8 bases from J, with 16 bases between. The CDR3 has 15 amino acids. TCRdb's table, derived via immunoSEQ multiplex PCR, lists solely in-frame clones and lacks some. The top ten clones hold about 16% of a sample with approximately 19,000 clones, approximately 90% of them seen once. The V call is TRBV19, the J call TRBJ1-2; tentative D call: TRBD1 (5 bases). The sample was peripheral blood. The receptor's source is a human donor in a cohort sampled during active COVID-19. The CDR3 loop is CASSIDHPGRTGYTF. Here the CDR3 DNA reads TGTGCCAGTAGTATAGATCATCCAGGGAGGACGGGCTACACCTTC.